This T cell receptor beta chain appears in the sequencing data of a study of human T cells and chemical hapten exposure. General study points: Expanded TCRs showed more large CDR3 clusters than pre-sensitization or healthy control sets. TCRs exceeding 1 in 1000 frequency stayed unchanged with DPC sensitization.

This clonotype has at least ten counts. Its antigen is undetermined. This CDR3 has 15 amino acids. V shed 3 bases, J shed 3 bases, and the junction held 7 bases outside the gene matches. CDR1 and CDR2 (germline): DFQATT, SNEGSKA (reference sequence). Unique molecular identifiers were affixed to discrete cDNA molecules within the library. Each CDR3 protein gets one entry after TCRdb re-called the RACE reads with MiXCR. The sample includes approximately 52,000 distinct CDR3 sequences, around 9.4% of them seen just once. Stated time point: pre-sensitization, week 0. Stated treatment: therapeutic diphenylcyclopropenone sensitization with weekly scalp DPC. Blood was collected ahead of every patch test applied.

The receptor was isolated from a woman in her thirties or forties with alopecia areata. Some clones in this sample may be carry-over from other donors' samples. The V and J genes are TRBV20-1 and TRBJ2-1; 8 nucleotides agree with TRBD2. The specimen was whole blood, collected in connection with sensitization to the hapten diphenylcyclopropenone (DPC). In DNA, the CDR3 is TGCAGTGCTAGCCCGGGGGGGCCCAACTACAATGAGCAGTTCTTC. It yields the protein CSASPGGPNYNEQFF.